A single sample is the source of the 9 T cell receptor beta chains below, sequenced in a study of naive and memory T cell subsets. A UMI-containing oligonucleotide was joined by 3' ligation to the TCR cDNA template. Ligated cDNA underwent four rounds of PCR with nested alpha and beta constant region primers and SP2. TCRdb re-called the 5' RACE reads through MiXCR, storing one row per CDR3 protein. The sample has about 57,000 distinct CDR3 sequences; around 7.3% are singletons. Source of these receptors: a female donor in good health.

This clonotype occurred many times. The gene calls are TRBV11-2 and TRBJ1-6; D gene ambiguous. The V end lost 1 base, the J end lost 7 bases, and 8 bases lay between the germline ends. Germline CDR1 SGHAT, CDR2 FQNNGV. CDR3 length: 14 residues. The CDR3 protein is CASSLVLGNSPLHF. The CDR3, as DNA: TGTGCCAGCAGCTTAGTATTAGGGAATTCACCCCTCCACTTT.

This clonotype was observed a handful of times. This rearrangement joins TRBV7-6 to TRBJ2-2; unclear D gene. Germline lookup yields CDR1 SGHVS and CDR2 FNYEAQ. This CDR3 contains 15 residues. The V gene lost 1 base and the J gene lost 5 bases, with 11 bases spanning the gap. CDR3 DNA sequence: TGTGCCAGCAGCTTAGGGCCACCCGGGACCGGGGAGCTGTTTTTT. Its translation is CASSLGPPGTGELFF.

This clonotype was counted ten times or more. CDR3 sequence: CASSRSGTAEAFF. The CDR3 DNA is TGTGCCAGCAGTCGATCTGGGACAGCAGAAGCTTTCTTT. The chain has TRBV6-2 or TRBV6-3 and TRBJ1-1; 7 positions agree with TRBD1. Germline loops: CDR1 MNHEY, CDR2 SVGEGT. The CDR3 is made up of 13 amino acids. Trimming took 5 bases from V and 8 from J; bases not matched to a gene: 8.

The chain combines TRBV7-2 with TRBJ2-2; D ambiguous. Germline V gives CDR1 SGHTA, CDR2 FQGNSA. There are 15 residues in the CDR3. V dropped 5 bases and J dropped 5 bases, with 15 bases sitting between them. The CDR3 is CTSSRRRAGTGELFF. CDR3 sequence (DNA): TGTACCAGCAGCCGGCGCCGGGCTGGGACCGGGGAGCTGTTTTTT.

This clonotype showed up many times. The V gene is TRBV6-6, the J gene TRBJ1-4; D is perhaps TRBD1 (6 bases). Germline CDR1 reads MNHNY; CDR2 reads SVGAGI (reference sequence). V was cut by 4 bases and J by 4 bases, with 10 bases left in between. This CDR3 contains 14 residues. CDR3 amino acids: CASSFGQNNEKLFF. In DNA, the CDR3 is TGTGCCAGCAGTTTCGGACAGAATAATGAAAAACTGTTTTTT.

The CDR3 protein is CASTAGTGLYEQYF. As DNA, the CDR3 is TGTGCCAGTACTGCCGGGACAGGACTCTACGAGCAGTACTTC. The genes are TRBV19 and TRBJ2-7; 8 bases fit TRBD1. V shed 7 bases and J 3 bases; nucleotides not matched to a gene: 8. This CDR3 spans 14 amino acids. Germline loops: CDR1 LNHDA, CDR2 SQIVND (reference sequence).

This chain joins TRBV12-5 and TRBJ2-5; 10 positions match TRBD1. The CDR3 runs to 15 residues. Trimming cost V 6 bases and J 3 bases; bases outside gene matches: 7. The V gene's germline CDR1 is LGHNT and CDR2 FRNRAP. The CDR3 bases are TGTGCTAGTGGCCTACCCGGGACAGGGGAAGAGACCCAGTACTTC. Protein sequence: CASGLPGTGEETQYF.

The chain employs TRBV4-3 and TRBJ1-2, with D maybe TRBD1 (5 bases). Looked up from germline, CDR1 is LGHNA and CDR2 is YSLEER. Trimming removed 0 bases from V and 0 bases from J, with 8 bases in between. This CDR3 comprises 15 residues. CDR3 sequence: CASSQDPGANYGYTF. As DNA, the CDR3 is TGCGCCAGCAGCCAAGATCCGGGGGCTAACTATGGCTACACCTTC.

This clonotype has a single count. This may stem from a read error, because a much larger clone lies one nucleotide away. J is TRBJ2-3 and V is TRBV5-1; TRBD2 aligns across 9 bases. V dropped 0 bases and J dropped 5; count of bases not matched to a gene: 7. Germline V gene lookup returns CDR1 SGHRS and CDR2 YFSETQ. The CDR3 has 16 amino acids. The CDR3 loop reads CASSLVRRGGGDTQYF. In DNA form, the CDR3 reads TGCGCCAGCAGCTTGGTCAGGCGGGGGGGCGGAGATACGCAGTATTTT.